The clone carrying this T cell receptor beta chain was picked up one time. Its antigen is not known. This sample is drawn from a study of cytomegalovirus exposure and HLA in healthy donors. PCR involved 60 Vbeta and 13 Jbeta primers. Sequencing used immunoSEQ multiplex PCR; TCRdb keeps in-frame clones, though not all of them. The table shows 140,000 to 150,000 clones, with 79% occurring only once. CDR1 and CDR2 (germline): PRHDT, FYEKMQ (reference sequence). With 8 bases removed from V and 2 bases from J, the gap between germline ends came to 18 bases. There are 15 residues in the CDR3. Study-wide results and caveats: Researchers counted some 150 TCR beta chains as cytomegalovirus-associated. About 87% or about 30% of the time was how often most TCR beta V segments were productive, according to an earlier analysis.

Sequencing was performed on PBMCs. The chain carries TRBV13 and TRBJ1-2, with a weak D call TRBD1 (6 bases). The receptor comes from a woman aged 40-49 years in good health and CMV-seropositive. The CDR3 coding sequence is TGTGCCAGCCCCCAACTGGGCAGGGGCAACTATGGCTACACCTTC. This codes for CASPQLGRGNYGYTF. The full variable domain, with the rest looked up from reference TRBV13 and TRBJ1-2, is AAGVIQSPRHLIKEKRETATLKCYPIPRHDTVYWYQQGPGQDPQFLISFYEKMQSDKGSIPDRFSAQQFSDYHSELNMSSLELGDSALYFCASPQLGRGNYGYTFGSGTRLTVV.